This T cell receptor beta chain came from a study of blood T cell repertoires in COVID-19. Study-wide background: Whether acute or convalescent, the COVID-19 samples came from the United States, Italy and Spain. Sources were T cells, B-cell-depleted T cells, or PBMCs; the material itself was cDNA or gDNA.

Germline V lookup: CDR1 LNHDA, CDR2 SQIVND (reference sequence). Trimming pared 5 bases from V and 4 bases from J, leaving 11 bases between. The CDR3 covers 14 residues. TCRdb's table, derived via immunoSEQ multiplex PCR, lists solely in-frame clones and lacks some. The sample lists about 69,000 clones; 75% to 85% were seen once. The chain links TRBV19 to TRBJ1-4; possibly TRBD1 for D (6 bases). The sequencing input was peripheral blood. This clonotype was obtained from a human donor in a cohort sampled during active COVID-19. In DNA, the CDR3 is TGTGCCAGTAGTCCGGGACAACTTAATGAAAAACTGTTTTTT. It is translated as CASSPGQLNEKLFF.